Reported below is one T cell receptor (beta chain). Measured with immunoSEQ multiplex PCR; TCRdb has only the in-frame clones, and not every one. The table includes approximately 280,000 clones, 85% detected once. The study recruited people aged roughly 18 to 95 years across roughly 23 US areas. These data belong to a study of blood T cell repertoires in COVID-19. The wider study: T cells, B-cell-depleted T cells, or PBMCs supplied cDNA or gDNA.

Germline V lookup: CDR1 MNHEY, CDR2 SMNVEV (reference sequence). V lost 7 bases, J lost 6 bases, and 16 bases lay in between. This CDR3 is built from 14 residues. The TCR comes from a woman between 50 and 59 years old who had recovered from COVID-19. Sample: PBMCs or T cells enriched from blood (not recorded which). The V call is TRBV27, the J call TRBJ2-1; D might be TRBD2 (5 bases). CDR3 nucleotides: TGTGCCAGCAATGGACGGGGAGTGGGCAATGAGCAGTTCTTC. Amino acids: CASNGRGVGNEQFF.